These 16 T cell receptor beta chains were sequenced from one sample in a study of T cells expressing NK-cell markers. For each CDR3 protein, TCRdb gives one entry from its re-call of the 5' RACE reads, without DNA. The specimen's table records 550,000 or so distinct CDR3 sequences. Source material: blood T cells: a sorted CD56 or NKG2C T cell subset, CD4+ or CD8+ T cells, or bulk PBMC T cells (not recorded which). These receptors were collected from a man between 18 and 29 years old in good health.

This rearrangement joins TRBV28 to TRBJ2-1; no DNA is available, so the TRBD2 call from TCRdb remains unchecked. There are 15 residues in the CDR3. Germline-derived CDR1 and CDR2 are MDHEN and SYDVKM. The CDR3 is CASRKGTRALGEQFF.

The J gene is TRBJ2-7, the V gene TRBV28; the D call of TRBD2 rests on TCRdb alone, since no DNA is present to check it. The germline V gene has CDR1 MDHEN and CDR2 SYDVKM. The CDR3 extends over 17 amino acids. The CDR3: CASSFWGLAGATYEQYF.

The gene calls are TRBV20-1 and TRBJ2-7; absent DNA, TCRdb's TRBD1 call cannot be checked. CDR3 size: 14 residues. Germline-derived CDR1 and CDR2 are DFQATT and SNEGSKA (reference sequence). CDR3 region: CSALGGGGTYEQYF.

The gene calls are TRBV11-2 and TRBJ2-1. The CDR3 totals 13 residues. Germline V CDR1 and CDR2: SGHAT, FQNNGV. The CDR3 loop reads CASSLVFRNEQFF.

The chain couples TRBV6-5 to TRBJ2-1; TCRdb's assignment of TRBD2 cannot be checked, as there is no DNA. Per germline, CDR1 MNHEY and CDR2 SVGAGI. The CDR3 runs to 16 residues. The CDR3 is CASSYSVTSGSNEQFF.

The V and J genes are TRBV27 and TRBJ1-2; the TCRdb D gene call, TRBD1, has no DNA to confirm it. CDR1 MNHEY and CDR2 SMNVEV come from the germline V gene (reference sequence). This CDR3 contains 15 residues. CDR3 loop: CASSPGQGYRYGYTF.

The chain recombines TRBV4-3 with TRBJ2-1; without DNA, the TCRdb call of TRBD2 cannot be checked. The CDR3 totals 16 residues. Germline V gene sequence: CDR1 LGHNA, CDR2 YSLEER. The CDR3 spells CASSQYHGTPPSEQFF.

The chain is built from TRBV9 and TRBJ2-1; TCRdb selects TRBD1, and the lack of DNA leaves this call unchecked. Germline V CDR1 and CDR2: SGDLS, YYNGEE. The CDR3 length is 14 residues. The CDR3 is CASSVVPGSNEQFF.

The chain employs TRBV24-1 and TRBJ2-1; TCRdb lists TRBD1, though no DNA is available to test this call. This CDR3 contains 18 residues. From germline, CDR1 is KGHDR and CDR2 SFDVKD. CDR3: CATSDNLGQGGHDNEQFF.

This chain joins TRBV7-2 and TRBJ2-5; TCRdb's D call of TRBD2 is untestable without DNA. This CDR3 has 15 residues. CDR1 is SGHTA, CDR2 FQGNSA, per germline. CDR3 sequence: CASTEAGGGRETQYF.

This chain joins TRBV29-1 and TRBJ2-3; TCRdb selects TRBD2, and the lack of DNA leaves this call unchecked. This CDR3 is 15 amino acids long. In germline, CDR1 is SQVTM, CDR2 ANQGSEA. The CDR3 loop is CSVEDPRSFLYTQYF.

J is TRBJ2-3 and V is TRBV5-5; TCRdb's D call of TRBD1 is untestable without DNA. The CDR3 consists of 17 residues. The germline V gene encodes CDR1 SGHKS and CDR2 YYEKEE (reference sequence). This CDR3 reads CASSLLGTASTGDTQYF. The complete variable domain, with remaining parts taken from reference TRBV5-5 and TRBJ2-3, reads DAGVTQSPTHLIKTRGQQVTLRCSPISGHKSVSWYQQVLGQGPQFIFQYYEKEERGRGNFPDRFSARQFPNYSSELNVNALLLGDSALYLCASSLLGTASTGDTQYFGPGTRLTVL.

The chain employs TRBV29-1 and TRBJ2-2; TCRdb gives TRBD1 as the D gene, but with no DNA this cannot be confirmed. Germline assignment: CDR1 SQVTM and CDR2 ANQGSEA. The length of the CDR3 is 15 residues. CDR3 residues: CSVSGRPSETGELFF.

The gene calls are TRBV29-1 and TRBJ2-7. This CDR3 is built from 11 residues. Germline CDR1 is SQVTM and CDR2 is ANQGSEA. The CDR3: CSVELSYEQYF.

The chain carries TRBV5-6 and TRBJ2-1; TCRdb's assignment of TRBD1 cannot be checked, as there is no DNA. Germline values: CDR1 SGHDT, CDR2 YYEEEE. This CDR3 is 15 amino acids long. CDR3 loop: CASSPAPGEGYEQFF.

CDR3 in amino acids: CASSDEYSSYNEQFF. This chain joins TRBV25-1 and TRBJ2-1. Per the germline V gene, CDR1 is MGHDK and CDR2 is SYGVNS. This CDR3 spans 15 amino acids. Filled out from reference TRBV25-1 and TRBJ2-1, the complete variable domain reads EADIYQTPRYLVIGTGKKITLECSQTMGHDKMYWYQQDPGMELHLIHYSYGVNSTEKGDLSSESTVSRIRTEHFPLTLESARPSHTSQYLCASSDEYSSYNEQFFGPGTRLTVL.